The source of this T cell receptor beta chain is a study of PD-1 blockade in classical Hodgkin lymphoma. The wider study: Once every 2 weeks, patients received intravenous nivolumab at 3 mg/kg.

Time point: cycle 4 day 1 (C4D1), after more than five weeks of nivolumab. All trial patients relapsed after autologous stem cell transplantation. PBMCs, once thawed, yielded CD8+ T cells isolated by magnetic negative selection. Best overall response was complete response, partial response or progressive disease in these relapsed/refractory classical Hodgkin lymphoma patients. Measured with immunoSEQ multiplex PCR; TCRdb has only the in-frame clones, and not every one. The sample lists some 7,500 clones; about three fifths were seen once. Germline assignment: CDR1 SQVTM and CDR2 ANQGSEA. After removal of 5 bases from V and 5 bases from J, the junction contained 5 bases not matched to a gene. This CDR3 contains 12 residues.

J is TRBJ1-2 and V is TRBV29-1; 7 bases line up with TRBD1. The specimen was CD8+ T cells from blood, collected before the fourth cycle of nivolumab. This TCR came from a human donor with classical Hodgkin lymphoma. For the CDR3, the DNA is TGCAGCGTTCAGGGGGTGGGATATGGCTACACCTTC. It yields the protein CSVQGVGYGYTF.